This T cell receptor beta chain was sequenced in a study of blood T cell repertoires in COVID-19. As for the study in general: Samples taken during acute and convalescent COVID-19 were collected in the United States, Italy and Spain. Sources were T cells, B-cell-depleted T cells, or PBMCs; the material itself was cDNA or gDNA.

Per the authors' pipeline: Counts of nucleated cells, estimated from reference gene primer amplification, were obtained. The table came from immunoSEQ multiplex PCR; TCRdb's copy has only in-frame clones and leaves some out. The DNA gave D and trimming, while V, J and clone size come from that table. The data hold roughly 200,000 clones, with about 80% observed a single time. Germline V gives CDR1 MNHEY, CDR2 SMNVEV (reference sequence). V lost 4 bases and J lost 2; bases outside the gene matches: 8. The CDR3 spans 15 residues. This clonotype originated in a man aged 45-65 years with active or convalescent COVID-19. This chain connects TRBV27 to TRBJ2-7, with 7 bases aligning to TRBD1. The sequencing input was peripheral blood. As DNA, the CDR3 is TGTGCCAGCAGTTCTGCCCCGGGACAGCCCTACGAGCAGTACTTC. It translates to CASSSAPGQPYEQYF.